This T cell receptor (beta chain) was captured by sequencing in a study of graft-versus-host responses after intestinal transplantation. On the study more broadly: Recipients underwent multivisceral, liver-intestinal, or isolated intestinal transplants. Following induction with anti-thymocyte globulin, all recipients were given tacrolimus and steroids for three to four years.

Assay used: immunoSEQ multiplex PCR; TCRdb lists only in-frame clones, some missing. The sample has some 96,000 clones, about 90% seen once. The CDR3 sequence is 14 residues long. In germline, CDR1 is SGDLS, CDR2 YYNGEE. V dropped 3 bases and J dropped 3; count of bases not matched to a gene: 5. As concerns this clone: Its antigen remains unidentified.

Study results and caveats: Recipient marrow held GvH clones, some first seen in ileum or blood. Early HvG declines after transplant were associated with peak circulating GvH clone levels.

The gene calls are TRBV9 and TRBJ1-1, with TRBD1 matching 7 bases. The receptor's source is a human donor who was the organ donor for an intestinal transplant. Sequencing used unstimulated CD4+ T cells sorted from spleen or lymph node cells, obtained before transplant. CDR3 sequence: CASSARGQDTEAFF. CDR3 nucleotides: TGTGCCAGCAGCGCTAGGGGGCAGGACACTGAAGCTTTCTTT.